This T cell receptor (beta chain) is drawn from a study of CD8 T cells in ankylosing spondylitis. Germline V gives CDR1 DFQATT, CDR2 SNEGSKA (reference sequence). Trimming took off 5 bases at V and 4 bases at J, with 10 bases between the two ends. The CDR3 sequence is 12 residues long. One entry per CDR3 protein results from TCRdb running MiXCR on the 5' RACE reads. In the table there are over 100,000 distinct CDR3 sequences, over 6% of which are singletons. This clonotype showed up many times. Its antigen is still unknown. Study results and limitations: Some motif variants had been reported before (in reactive arthritis synovial fluid and blood). Ankylosing spondylitis blood appeared to carry a characteristic TCR beta motif of roughly eight highly homologous variants. Disease-linked clones displayed a CD8+ phenotype and appeared relatively rarely in peripheral blood. Reportedly, disease-linked clones are significantly enriched in ankylosing spondylitis patients' matched synovial fluid.

The clonotype originates from a male donor with ankylosing spondylitis or in good health (not recorded which). Sample: blood, either unsorted or a sorted T cell fraction (not recorded which). The chain is built from TRBV20-1 and TRBJ2-3; D is unresolved. CDR3 in amino acids: CSAAPYADTQYF. CDR3 nucleotides: TGCAGTGCTGCCCCCTACGCAGATACGCAGTATTTT.